These 9 T cell receptor beta chains came from one sample sequenced in a study of blood T cell repertoires in COVID-19. TCRdb keeps only in-frame clones here, not all; method: immunoSEQ multiplex PCR. The profile shows tens of thousands of clones, about 92% of them singletons. What was sequenced was peripheral blood. These receptors were obtained from a middle-aged man with COVID-19, enrolled during active disease.

The chain has TRBV30 and TRBJ2-1, with a possible D match to TRBD1 (5 bases). CDR1 GTSNPN and CDR2 SVGIG come from the germline V gene (reference sequence). The ends were cut back, 3 bases at V and 8 bases at J, with 20 bases in the middle. The CDR3 length is 15 residues. CDR3 loop: CAWSLSLTTRDEQFF. CDR3 sequence (DNA): TGTGCCTGGAGCTTGAGTCTCACCACCAGGGATGAGCAGTTCTTC. Full variable domain (rest looked up from reference TRBV30 and TRBJ2-1): SQTIHQWPATLVQPVGSPLSLECTVEGTSNPNLYWYRQAAGRGLQLLFYSVGIGQISSEVPQNLSASRPQDRQFILSSKKLLLSDSGFYLCAWSLSLTTRDEQFFGPGTRLTVL.

The V gene is TRBV27, the J gene TRBJ1-1, with D perhaps TRBD1 (5 bases). Germline V gives CDR1 MNHEY, CDR2 SMNVEV (reference sequence). The CDR3 consists of 13 residues. The V end lost 0 bases, the J end lost 3 bases, and 5 bases lay between the germline ends. The chain's CDR3 is CASSLSGDTEAFF. The CDR3 DNA sequence: TGTGCCAGCAGTTTATCAGGGGACACTGAAGCTTTCTTT.

This chain joins TRBV3-1 (or the pseudogene TRBV3-2) and TRBJ1-3; D is ambiguous. CDR3 length equals 15 residues. The germline V gene has CDR1 LGHDT and CDR2 YNNKEL (reference sequence). Trimming took 0 bases from V and 2 from J, leaving 8 bases between them. The CDR3 DNA is TGTGCCAGCAGCCAAGACGCCGGGACTGGAAACACCATATATTTT. Protein: CASSQDAGTGNTIYF.

The chain links TRBV4-1 to TRBJ1-2, with TRBD1 matching 10 bases. Losses at the gene ends were 4 bases for V and 1 base for J; bases not matched to a gene: 3. The germline CDR1 and CDR2 sequences are MGHRA and YSYEKL. This CDR3 comprises 15 residues. CDR3 loop: CASSLRTGGNYGYTF. CDR3 nucleotide sequence: TGCGCCAGCAGCCTCCGGACAGGGGGTAACTATGGCTACACCTTC.

CDR3 bases: TGTGCCAGCAGACTCCGGAGGACCGGGGAGCTGTTTTTT. Amino acid sequence: CASRLRRTGELFF. J is TRBJ2-2 and V is TRBV28; a possible D gene is TRBD2 (5 bases). Trimming took 6 bases from V and 5 from J, leaving 10 bases between them. Germline values: CDR1 MDHEN, CDR2 SYDVKM. The CDR3 extends over 13 amino acids.

This clone has only a few counts. The chain links TRBV4-1 to TRBJ2-1; 16 bases fit TRBD2. The CDR3 is made up of 19 amino acids. The V gene end was trimmed by 4 bases and the J gene end by 3 bases; junction bases not matched to a gene: 9. Germline CDR1 is MGHRA and CDR2 is YSYEKL. The CDR3 sequence is CASSLWGTSGRGNYNEQFF. CDR3 DNA sequence: TGCGCCAGCAGCCTATGGGGGACTAGCGGGAGGGGCAACTACAATGAGCAGTTCTTC.

V gene TRBV7-8 combines with J gene TRBJ1-5; 7 bases are shared with TRBD1. With 5 bases clipped from V and 7 bases from J, the junction kept 14 bases outside the gene matches. There are 16 residues in the CDR3. CDR1 is SGHVS, CDR2 FQNEAQ, per germline. The CDR3 protein is CASSPGGTVQAQPQHF. CDR3 nucleotides: TGTGCCAGCAGCCCAGGCGGGACAGTCCAGGCCCAGCCCCAGCATTTT.

This clone was observed a handful of times. This chain joins TRBV28 and TRBJ1-4; 7 positions match TRBD1. V shed 5 bases, J shed 7 bases, and the junction held 19 bases outside the gene matches. Looked up from germline, CDR1 is MDHEN and CDR2 is SYDVKM. The CDR3 has 18 amino acids. The CDR3 here is CASSGPGDRVLLGEKLFF. The CDR3 DNA follows: TGTGCCAGCAGTGGACCCGGAGACAGGGTCCTACTCGGTGAAAAACTGTTTTTT.

This chain uses TRBV7-2 with TRBJ1-4; perhaps TRBD1 as D (6 bases). Per germline, CDR1 SGHTA and CDR2 FQGNSA. The V end was cut by 2 bases, the J end by 5 bases, with 12 bases between. The CDR3 spans 15 residues. The DNA for the CDR3 is TGTGCCAGCAGCTTATGGGACACTGGAAATGAAAAACTGTTTTTT. As protein: CASSLWDTGNEKLFF. The variable domain in full, with the rest retrieved from reference TRBV7-2 and TRBJ1-4, is GAGVSQSPSNKVTEKGKDVELRCDPISGHTALYWYRQSLGQGLEFLIYFQGNSAPDKSGLPSDRFSAERTGGSVSTLTIQRTQQEDSAVYLCASSLWDTGNEKLFFGSGTQLSVL.